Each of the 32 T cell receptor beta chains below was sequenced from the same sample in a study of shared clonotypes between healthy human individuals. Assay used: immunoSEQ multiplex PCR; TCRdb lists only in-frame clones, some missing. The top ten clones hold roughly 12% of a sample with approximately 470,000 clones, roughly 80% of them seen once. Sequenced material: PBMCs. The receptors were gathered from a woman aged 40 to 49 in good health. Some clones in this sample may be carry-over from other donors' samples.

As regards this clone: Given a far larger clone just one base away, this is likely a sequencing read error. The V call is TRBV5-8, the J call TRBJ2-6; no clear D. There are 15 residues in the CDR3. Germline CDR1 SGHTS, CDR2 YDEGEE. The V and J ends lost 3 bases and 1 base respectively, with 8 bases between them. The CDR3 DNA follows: TGTGCCAGCAGCTCCAGTGTATCTGGGGCCAACGTCCTGACTTTC. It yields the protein CASSSSVSGANVLTF.

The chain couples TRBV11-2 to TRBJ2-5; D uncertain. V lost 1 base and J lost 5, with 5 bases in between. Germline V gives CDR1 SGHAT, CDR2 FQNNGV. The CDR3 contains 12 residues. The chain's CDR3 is CASSLATETQYF. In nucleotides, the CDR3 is TGTGCCAGCAGCTTAGCGACGGAGACCCAGTACTTC.

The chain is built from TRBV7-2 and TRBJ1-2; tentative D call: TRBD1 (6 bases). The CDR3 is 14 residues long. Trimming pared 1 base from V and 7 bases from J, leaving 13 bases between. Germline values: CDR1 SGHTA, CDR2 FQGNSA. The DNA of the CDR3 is TGTGCCAGCAGCTTAGGCCCGGGGGCCGGTGGCTACACCTTC. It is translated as CASSLGPGAGGYTF. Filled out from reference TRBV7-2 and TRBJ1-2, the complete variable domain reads GAGVSQSPSNKVTEKGKDVELRCDPISGHTALYWYRQSLGQGLEFLIYFQGNSAPDKSGLPSDRFSAERTGGSVSTLTIQRTQQEDSAVYLCASSLGPGAGGYTFGSGTRLTVV.

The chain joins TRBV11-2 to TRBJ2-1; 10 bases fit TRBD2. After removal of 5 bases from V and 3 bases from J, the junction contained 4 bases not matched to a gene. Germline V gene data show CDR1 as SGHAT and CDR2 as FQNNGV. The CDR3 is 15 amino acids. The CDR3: CASSLQREGYNEQFF. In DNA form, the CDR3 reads TGTGCCAGCAGCCTCCAGCGGGAGGGCTACAATGAGCAGTTCTTC.

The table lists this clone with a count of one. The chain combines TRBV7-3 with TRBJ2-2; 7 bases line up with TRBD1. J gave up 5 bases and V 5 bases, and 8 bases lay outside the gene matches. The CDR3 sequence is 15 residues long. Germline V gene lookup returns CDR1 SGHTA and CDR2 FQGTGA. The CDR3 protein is CASSPGTVGTGELFF. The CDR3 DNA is TGTGCCAGCAGCCCCGGGACAGTCGGTACCGGGGAGCTGTTTTTT.

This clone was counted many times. CDR3: CATRGAGQETQYF. The CDR3, as DNA: TGTGCCACCCGGGGGGCGGGACAAGAGACCCAGTACTTC. The chain combines TRBV15 with TRBJ2-5; weak D call: TRBD2 (7 bases). CDR1 is LNHNV and CDR2 is YYDKDF in the germline V gene (reference sequence). CDR3 length: 13 residues. The V and J ends lost 8 bases and 2 bases respectively, with 12 bases between them.

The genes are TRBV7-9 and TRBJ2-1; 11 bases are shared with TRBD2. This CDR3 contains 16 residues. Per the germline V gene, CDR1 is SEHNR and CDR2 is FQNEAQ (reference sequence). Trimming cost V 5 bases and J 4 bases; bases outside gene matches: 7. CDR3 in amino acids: CASSLGLAAMYNEQFF. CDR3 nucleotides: TGTGCCAGCAGCCTGGGACTAGCGGCAATGTACAATGAGCAGTTCTTC.

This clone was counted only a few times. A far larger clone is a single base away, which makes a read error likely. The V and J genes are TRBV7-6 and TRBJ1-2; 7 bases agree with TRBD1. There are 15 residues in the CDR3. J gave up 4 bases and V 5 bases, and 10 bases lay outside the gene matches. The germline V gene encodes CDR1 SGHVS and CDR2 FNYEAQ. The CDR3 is CASSPDRVLFYGYTF. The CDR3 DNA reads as TGTGCCAGCAGCCCCGACAGGGTTTTGTTCTATGGCTACACCTTC. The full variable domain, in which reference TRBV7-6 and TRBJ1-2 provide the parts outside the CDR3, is GAGVSQSPRYKVTKRGQDVALRCDPISGHVSLYWYRQALGQGPEFLTYFNYEAQQDKSGLPNDRFSAERPEGSISTLTIQRTEQRDSAMYRCASSPDRVLFYGYTFGSGTRLTVV.

As DNA, the CDR3 is TGCGCCAGCAATCCGGGACTAGCGGGAAAGGGTGGCCTCGGCGAGCAGTACTTC. Translated, it gives CASNPGLAGKGGLGEQYF. The V call is TRBV10-2, the J call TRBJ2-7; 13 positions match TRBD2. This CDR3 has 18 residues. The J segment lost 6 bases and the V segment lost 7 bases, leaving 18 bases of the junction unmatched. Germline CDR1 is WSHSY and CDR2 is SAAADI.

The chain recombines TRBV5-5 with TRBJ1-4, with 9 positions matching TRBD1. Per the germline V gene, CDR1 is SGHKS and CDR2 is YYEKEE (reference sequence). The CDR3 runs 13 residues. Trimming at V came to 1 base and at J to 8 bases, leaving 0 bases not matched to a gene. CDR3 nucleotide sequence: TGTGCCAGCAGCTTGACAGGGGGCGAAAAACTGTTTTTT. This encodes CASSLTGGEKLFF.

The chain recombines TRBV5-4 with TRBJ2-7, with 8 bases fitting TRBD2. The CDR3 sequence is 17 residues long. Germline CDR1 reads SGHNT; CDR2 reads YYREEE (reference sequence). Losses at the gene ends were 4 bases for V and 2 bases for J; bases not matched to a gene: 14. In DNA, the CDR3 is TGTGCCAGCAGCCCCAGCCCGGGGGTAGCGGGAACCTACGAGCAGTACTTC. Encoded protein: CASSPSPGVAGTYEQYF.

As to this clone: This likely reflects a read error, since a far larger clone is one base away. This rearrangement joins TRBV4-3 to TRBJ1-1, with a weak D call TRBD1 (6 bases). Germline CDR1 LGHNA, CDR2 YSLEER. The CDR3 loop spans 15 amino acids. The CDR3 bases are TGCGCCAGCAGCCAAGATAACAGGGCAGGCACTGAAGCTTCCTTT. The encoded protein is CASSQDNRAGTEASF.

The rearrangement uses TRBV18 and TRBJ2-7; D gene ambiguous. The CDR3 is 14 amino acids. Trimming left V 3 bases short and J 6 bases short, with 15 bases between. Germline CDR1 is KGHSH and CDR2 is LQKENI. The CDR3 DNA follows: TGTGCCAGCTCACCGAGCGAGTCAACTACCGAGCAGTACTTC. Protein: CASSPSESTTEQYF.

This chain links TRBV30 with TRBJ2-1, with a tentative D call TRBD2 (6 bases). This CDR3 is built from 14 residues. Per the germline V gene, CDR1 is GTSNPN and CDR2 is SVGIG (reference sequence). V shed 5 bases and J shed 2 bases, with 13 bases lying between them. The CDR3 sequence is CAWWRGTPYNEQFF. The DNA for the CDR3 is TGTGCCTGGTGGAGGGGAACCCCCTACAATGAGCAGTTCTTC. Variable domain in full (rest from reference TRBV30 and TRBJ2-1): SQTIHQWPATLVQPVGSPLSLECTVEGTSNPNLYWYRQAAGRGLQLLFYSVGIGQISSEVPQNLSASRPQDRQFILSSKKLLLSDSGFYLCAWWRGTPYNEQFFGPGTRLTVL.

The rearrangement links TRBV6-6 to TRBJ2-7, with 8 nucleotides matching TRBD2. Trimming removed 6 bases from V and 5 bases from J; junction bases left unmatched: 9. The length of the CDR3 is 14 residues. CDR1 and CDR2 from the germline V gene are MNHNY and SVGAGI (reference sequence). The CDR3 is CASSLRGARNEQYF. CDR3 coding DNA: TGTGCCAGCAGCTTGCGGGGGGCGAGAAACGAGCAGTACTTC.

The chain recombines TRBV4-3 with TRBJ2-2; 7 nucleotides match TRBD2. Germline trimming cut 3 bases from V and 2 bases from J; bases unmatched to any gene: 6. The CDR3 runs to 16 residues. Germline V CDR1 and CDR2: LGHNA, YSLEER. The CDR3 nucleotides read TGCGCCAGCAGCCAGCTTAGCGGGCTAAACACCGGGGAGCTGTTTTTT. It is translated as CASSQLSGLNTGELFF.

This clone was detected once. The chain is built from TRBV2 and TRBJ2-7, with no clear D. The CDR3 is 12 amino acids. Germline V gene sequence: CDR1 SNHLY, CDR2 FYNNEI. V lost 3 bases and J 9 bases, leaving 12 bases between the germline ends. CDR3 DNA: TGTGCCAGCAGTGACTCCCCCTCGGTGCAGTACTTC. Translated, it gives CASSDSPSVQYF.

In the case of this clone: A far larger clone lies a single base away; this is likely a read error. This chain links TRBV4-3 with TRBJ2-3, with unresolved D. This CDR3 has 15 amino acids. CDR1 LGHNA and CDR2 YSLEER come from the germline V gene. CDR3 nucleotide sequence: TGCGCCAGCAGCCAAGTCAACCACGGTACAGATGCGCAGTATTTT. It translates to CASSQVNHGTDAQYF.

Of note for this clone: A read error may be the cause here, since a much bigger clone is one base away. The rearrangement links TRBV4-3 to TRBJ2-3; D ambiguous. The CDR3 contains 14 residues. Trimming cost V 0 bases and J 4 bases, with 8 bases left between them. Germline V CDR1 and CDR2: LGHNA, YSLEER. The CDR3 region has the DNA TGCGCCAGCAGCCAAGATGGACGGTCAGATACGCAGTATTTT. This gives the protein CASSQDGRSDTQYF.

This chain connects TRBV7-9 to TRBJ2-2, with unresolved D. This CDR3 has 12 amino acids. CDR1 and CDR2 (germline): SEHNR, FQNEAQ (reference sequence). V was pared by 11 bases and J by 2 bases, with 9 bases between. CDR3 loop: CAHGLNTGELFF. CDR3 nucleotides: TGTGCCCACGGGCTAAACACCGGGGAGCTGTTTTTT.

The CDR3, as DNA: TGTGCCTGGAGTCTCTTAGTCGGGGGGTTCTATGGCTACACCTTC. Encoded protein: CAWSLLVGGFYGYTF. The chain couples TRBV30 to TRBJ1-2; the D gene is possibly TRBD1 (5 bases). Per germline, CDR1 GTSNPN and CDR2 SVGIG (reference sequence). Trimming cost V 2 bases and J 4 bases, with 17 bases left between them. This CDR3 contains 15 residues.

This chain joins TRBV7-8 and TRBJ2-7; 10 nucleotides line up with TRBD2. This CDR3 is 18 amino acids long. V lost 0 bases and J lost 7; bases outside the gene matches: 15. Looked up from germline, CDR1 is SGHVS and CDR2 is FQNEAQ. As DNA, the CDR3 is TGTGCCAGCAGCTTAGCGCAGGGAGCGGGAGGGCCCTCGCGTGAGCAGTACTTC. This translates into CASSLAQGAGGPSREQYF.

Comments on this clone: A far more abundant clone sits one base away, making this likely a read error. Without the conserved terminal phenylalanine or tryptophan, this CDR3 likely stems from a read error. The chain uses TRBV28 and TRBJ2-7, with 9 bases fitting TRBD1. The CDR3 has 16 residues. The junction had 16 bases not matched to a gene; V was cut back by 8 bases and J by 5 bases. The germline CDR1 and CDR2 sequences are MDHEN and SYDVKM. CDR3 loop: CASGLGTGGMGHEQYL. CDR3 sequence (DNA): TGTGCCAGCGGGTTGGGTACAGGGGGCATGGGGCACGAGCAGTACTTA.

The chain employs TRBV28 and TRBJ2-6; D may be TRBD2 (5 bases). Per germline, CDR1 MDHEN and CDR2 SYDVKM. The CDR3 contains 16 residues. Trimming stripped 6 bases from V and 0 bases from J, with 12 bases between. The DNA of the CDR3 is TGTGCCAGCAGGGGAGTGCTCCTCTCTGGGGCCAACGTCCTGACTTTC. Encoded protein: CASRGVLLSGANVLTF. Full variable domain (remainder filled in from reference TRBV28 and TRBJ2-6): DVKVTQSSRYLVKRTGEKVFLECVQDMDHENMFWYRQDPGLGLRLIYFSYDVKMKEKGDIPEGYSVSREKKERFSLILESASTNQTSMYLCASRGVLLSGANVLTFGAGSRLTVL.

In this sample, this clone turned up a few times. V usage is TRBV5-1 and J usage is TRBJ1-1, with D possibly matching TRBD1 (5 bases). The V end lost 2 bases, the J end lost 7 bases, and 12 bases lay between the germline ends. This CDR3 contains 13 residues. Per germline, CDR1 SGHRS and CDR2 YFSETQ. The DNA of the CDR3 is TGCGCCAGCAGCTTTTGGGGACTCGGTGAAGCTTTCTTT. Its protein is CASSFWGLGEAFF.

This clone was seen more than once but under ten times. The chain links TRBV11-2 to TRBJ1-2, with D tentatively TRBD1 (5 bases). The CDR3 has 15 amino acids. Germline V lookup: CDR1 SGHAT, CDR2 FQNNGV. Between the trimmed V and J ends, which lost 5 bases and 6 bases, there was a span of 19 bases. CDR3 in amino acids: CASSPFRVGRNGYTF. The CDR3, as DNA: TGTGCCAGCAGCCCCTTTAGAGTGGGGCGGAATGGCTACACCTTC.

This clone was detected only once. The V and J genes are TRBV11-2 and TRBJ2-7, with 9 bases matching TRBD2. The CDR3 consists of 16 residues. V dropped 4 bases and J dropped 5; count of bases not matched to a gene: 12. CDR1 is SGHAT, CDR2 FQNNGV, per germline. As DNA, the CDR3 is TGTGCCAGCAGCTGGGGACTAGCCTTCCGTGTCGACGAGCAGTACTTC. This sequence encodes CASSWGLAFRVDEQYF.

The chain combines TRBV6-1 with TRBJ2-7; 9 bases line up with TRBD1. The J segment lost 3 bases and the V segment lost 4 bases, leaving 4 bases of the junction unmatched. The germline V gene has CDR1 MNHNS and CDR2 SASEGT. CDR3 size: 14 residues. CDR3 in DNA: TGTGCCAGCAGTGTTGACAGGGGGGACTACGAGCAGTACTTC. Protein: CASSVDRGDYEQYF.

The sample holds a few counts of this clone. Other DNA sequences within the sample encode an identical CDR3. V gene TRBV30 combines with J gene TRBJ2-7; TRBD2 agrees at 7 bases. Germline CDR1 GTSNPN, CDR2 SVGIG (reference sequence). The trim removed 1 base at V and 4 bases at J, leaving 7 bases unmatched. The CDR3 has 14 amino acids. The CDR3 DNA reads TGTGCCTGGAGTGAGGGAGGGCTCACATACGAGCAGTACTTC. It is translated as CAWSEGGLTYEQYF.

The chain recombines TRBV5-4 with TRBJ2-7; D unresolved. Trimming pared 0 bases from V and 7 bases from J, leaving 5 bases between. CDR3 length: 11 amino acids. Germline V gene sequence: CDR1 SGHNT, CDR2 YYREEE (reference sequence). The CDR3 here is CASSLGKEQYF. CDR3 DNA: TGTGCCAGCAGCTTGGGTAAGGAGCAGTACTTC.

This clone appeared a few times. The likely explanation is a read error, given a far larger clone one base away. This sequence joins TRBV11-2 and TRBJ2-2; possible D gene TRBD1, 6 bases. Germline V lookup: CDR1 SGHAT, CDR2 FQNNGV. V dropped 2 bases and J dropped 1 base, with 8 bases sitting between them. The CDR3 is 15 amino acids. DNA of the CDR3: TGTGCCAGCAGCTTATCGACAGGGAACACCGGGGAGCTGTTTTTT. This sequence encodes CASSLSTGNTGELFF.

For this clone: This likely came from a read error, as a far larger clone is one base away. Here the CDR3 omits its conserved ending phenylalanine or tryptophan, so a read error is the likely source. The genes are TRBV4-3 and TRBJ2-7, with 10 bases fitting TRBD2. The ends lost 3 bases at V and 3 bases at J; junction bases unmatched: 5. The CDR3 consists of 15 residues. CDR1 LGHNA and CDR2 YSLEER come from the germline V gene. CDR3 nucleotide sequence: TGCGCCAGCAGCCAGTCGACTAGCGGGTTCTACGAGCAGTACCTC. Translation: CASSQSTSGFYEQYL.